This paragraph reports one T cell receptor beta chain. What it binds is unknown. Each library that profiled naive CD8 cells came from around 18,000 to 910,000 sorted cells with 10%, 30% or 50% RNA. Libraries of bulk TCR were made by previously described methods (with listed TCR primers). TCRdb passed the PCR reads through MiXCR, listing each CDR3 protein once. The sample contains hundreds of thousands of distinct CDR3 sequences, around a fifth of which appear only once. These data belong to a study of molecular identifiers for immune sequencing clone quantification. Whole-study findings and limits: Single-cell amounts of spiked Jurkat TCR RNA were reportedly detectable among roughly 1 million naive cells. In naive cells, clones above 20 RNA copies held under 1% of molecules, whereas in effector cells they held over 99%.

With 5 bases clipped from V and 7 bases from J, the junction kept 14 bases outside the gene matches. CDR3 length: 17 residues. Germline V lookup: CDR1 SGHAT, CDR2 FQNNGV. The sequence was obtained from a human donor in good health. Some libraries in this study had Jurkat cell RNA spiked in. The sequencing input was naive CD8+ T cells from blood, with Jurkat cell RNA spiked in. Regarding subset: FACS-sorted CD8+CD4-CCR7+CD45RA+ naive T cells. The V and J genes are TRBV11-2 and TRBJ2-1; TRBD2 aligns across 10 bases. CDR3 DNA sequence: TGTGCCAGCAGCGAAAGTCCTAGCGGGGGCATCAGAAATGAGCAGTTCTTC. Encoded protein: CASSESPSGGIRNEQFF.